Listed here are 18 T cell receptor beta chains from one sample, sequenced in a study of blood T cell repertoires in COVID-19. Data came from immunoSEQ multiplex PCR; TCRdb stores just in-frame clones and leaves some out. Of about 200,000 clones listed, around 81% are singletons. The sequenced sample was PBMCs or T cells enriched from blood (not recorded which). The receptors were gathered from a man aged 35-49 years who had recovered from COVID-19.

J is TRBJ1-2 and V is TRBV18; D is undetermined. V gave up 1 base and J gave up 4 bases, with 7 bases separating them. The CDR3 covers 13 residues. Germline lookup yields CDR1 KGHSH and CDR2 LQKENI. The chain's CDR3 is CASSPQNTYGYTF. Here the CDR3 DNA reads TGTGCCAGCTCACCACAAAACACCTATGGCTACACCTTC. Full variable domain (rest looked up from reference TRBV18 and TRBJ1-2): NAGVMQNPRHLVRRRGQEARLRCSPMKGHSHVYWYRQLPEEGLKFMVYLQKENIIDESGMPKERFSAEFPKEGPSILRIQQVVRGDSAAYFCASSPQNTYGYTFGSGTRLTVV.

This chain connects TRBV30 to TRBJ1-2, with unresolved D. Trimming removed 4 bases from V and 5 bases from J, with 14 bases in between. The length of the CDR3 is 13 residues. Germline CDR1 and CDR2: GTSNPN and SVGIG (reference sequence). The CDR3 spells CAWNIRVGYGYTF. The CDR3 DNA reads as TGTGCCTGGAATATTCGGGTTGGATATGGCTACACCTTC.

The rearrangement joins TRBV19 to TRBJ2-2; 10 nucleotides line up with TRBD1. This CDR3 spans 15 amino acids. CDR1 and CDR2 from the germline V gene are LNHDA and SQIVND (reference sequence). The V and J ends lost 4 bases and 3 bases, in that order; junction bases with no gene match: 2. The CDR3 protein is CASSTGQGDTGELFF. The CDR3 DNA reads as TGTGCCAGTAGTACCGGACAGGGGGACACCGGGGAGCTGTTTTTT. Variable domain in full (rest from reference TRBV19 and TRBJ2-2): DGGITQSPKYLFRKEGQNVTLSCEQNLNHDAMYWYRQDPGQGLRLIYYSQIVNDFQKGDIAEGYSVSREKKESFPLTVTSAQKNPTAFYLCASSTGQGDTGELFFGEGSRLTVL.

The chain links TRBV18 to TRBJ1-3; D possibly corresponds to TRBD1 (5 bases). Trimming stripped 2 bases from V and 2 bases from J, with 10 bases between. The CDR3 runs to 15 residues. Germline values: CDR1 KGHSH, CDR2 LQKENI. The CDR3 coding sequence is TGTGCCAGCTCACCAATAGGGGTCACTGGAAACACCATATATTTT. Its protein product is CASSPIGVTGNTIYF. The variable domain in full, completed from reference TRBV18 and TRBJ1-3, reads NAGVMQNPRHLVRRRGQEARLRCSPMKGHSHVYWYRQLPEEGLKFMVYLQKENIIDESGMPKERFSAEFPKEGPSILRIQQVVRGDSAAYFCASSPIGVTGNTIYFGEGSWLTVV.

The chain uses TRBV18 and TRBJ1-6, with D maybe TRBD1 (6 bases). CDR1 is KGHSH and CDR2 is LQKENI in the germline V gene. Trimming left V 3 bases short and J 11 bases short, with 17 bases between. This CDR3 has 15 amino acids. CDR3 amino acids: CASSPLQGLDPPLHF. For the CDR3, the DNA is TGTGCCAGCTCACCCTTACAGGGTCTCGACCCACCCCTCCACTTT.

V gene TRBV4-2 combines with J gene TRBJ1-1; no definite D call. The germline V and J ends were trimmed by 1 base and 3 bases, with 9 bases remaining between them. The germline CDR1 and CDR2 sequences are LGHNA and YNFKEQ. This CDR3 is built from 14 residues. CDR3 bases: TGTGCCAGCAGCCAAGGGGGAGTTGACACTGAAGCTTTCTTT. This codes for CASSQGGVDTEAFF.

The chain combines TRBV6-1 with TRBJ1-1; TRBD1 is a possible D gene (5 bases). Trimming stripped 2 bases from V and 9 bases from J, with 19 bases between. There are 15 residues in the CDR3. In germline, CDR1 is MNHNS, CDR2 SASEGT. CDR3 in amino acids: CASSEFRGQQEKAFF. The CDR3 coding sequence is TGTGCCAGCAGTGAATTTAGGGGCCAGCAAGAGAAAGCTTTCTTT.

The chain combines TRBV5-1 with TRBJ1-2, with TRBD1 matching 9 bases. V was clipped by 2 bases and J by 0 bases; unmatched bases: 2. The CDR3 covers 15 residues. CDR1 SGHRS and CDR2 YFSETQ come from the germline V gene. The CDR3 sequence is CASSLQGATNYGYTF. Written as DNA, the CDR3 is TGCGCCAGCAGCTTACAGGGGGCCACTAACTATGGCTACACCTTC.

The chain combines TRBV9 with TRBJ2-2, with D unresolved. Trimming stripped 2 bases from V and 6 bases from J, with 11 bases between. Germline values: CDR1 SGDLS, CDR2 YYNGEE. The CDR3 sequence is 14 residues long. As DNA, the CDR3 is TGTGCCAGCAGCGTGGGCCAGGCGTCCGGGGAGCTGTTTTTT. Its protein product is CASSVGQASGELFF.

The chain has TRBV5-1 and TRBJ1-2; 8 nucleotides agree with TRBD1. The V gene's germline CDR1 is SGHRS and CDR2 YFSETQ. The CDR3 has 15 residues. After removal of 4 bases from V and 1 base from J, the junction contained 6 bases not matched to a gene. In DNA form, the CDR3 reads TGCGCCAGCAGCCTGGACAGGGAAATTAACTATGGCTACACCTTC. This encodes CASSLDREINYGYTF.

This sequence joins TRBV3-1 (or the pseudogene TRBV3-2) and TRBJ2-5, with 9 positions matching TRBD2. CDR3 length: 18 amino acids. In germline, CDR1 is LGHDT, CDR2 YNNKEL (reference sequence). J was trimmed by 7 bases and V by 3 bases; bases with no gene match: 18. CDR3 nucleotides: TGTGCCAGCAGCCAGGGCCGGGCTAGCGGGACCAGTACAAGGACCCAGTACTTC. Its translation: CASSQGRASGTSTRTQYF.

CDR3 sequence: CASSPLGAYGYTF. As DNA, the CDR3 is TGTGCCAGTAGCCCCTTGGGGGCCTATGGCTACACCTTC. This sequence joins TRBV19 and TRBJ1-2; D is perhaps TRBD1 (6 bases). Deletions cut 6 bases from V and 4 bases from J, with 12 bases between. CDR1 is LNHDA, CDR2 SQIVND, per germline (reference sequence). This CDR3 has 13 residues.

The chain employs TRBV14 and TRBJ2-5; 8 bases are a match to TRBD1. CDR1 and CDR2 (germline): SGHDN, FVKESK. This CDR3 is 15 amino acids long. J lost 7 bases, V lost 4 bases, and 11 bases had no gene match. CDR3 nucleotide sequence: TGTGCCAGCAGCCGAGAGACAGGGGTCTCCGGGACCCAGTACTTC. This encodes CASSRETGVSGTQYF. The full variable domain, rest sourced from reference TRBV14 and TRBJ2-5, is EAGVTQFPSHSVIEKGQTVTLRCDPISGHDNLYWYRRVMGKEIKFLLHFVKESKQDESGMPNNRFLAERTGGTYSTLKVQPAELEDSGVYFCASSRETGVSGTQYFGPGTRLLVL.

The chain has TRBV24-1 and TRBJ1-2, with 7 nucleotides matching TRBD1. V lost 3 bases to trimming and J lost 5 bases; unmatched junction nucleotides: 5. From germline, CDR1 is KGHDR and CDR2 SFDVKD. The CDR3 runs to 14 residues. CDR3 region: CATSDRNRGYGYTF. The CDR3 DNA follows: TGTGCCACCAGTGATCGGAACAGGGGATATGGCTACACCTTC.

The chain employs TRBV30 and TRBJ1-6; a weak D match, TRBD1 (6 bases). The CDR3 runs to 16 residues. Trimming took off 2 bases at V and 8 bases at J, with 19 bases between the two ends. Germline CDR1 is GTSNPN and CDR2 is SVGIG (reference sequence). The CDR3: CAWSKVGALVDSPLHF. The CDR3, as DNA: TGTGCCTGGAGTAAGGTGGGGGCCCTGGTGGATTCACCCCTCCACTTT.

This rearrangement joins TRBV11-3 to TRBJ2-1; TRBD1 aligns across 8 bases. The CDR3 is made up of 15 amino acids. With 5 bases clipped from V and 5 bases from J, the junction kept 8 bases outside the gene matches. The germline V gene encodes CDR1 SGHNT and CDR2 YENEEA. The CDR3 DNA is TGTGCCAGCAGCCCCGACAGGGGTCAAAACAATGAGCAGTTCTTC. Residues: CASSPDRGQNNEQFF.

J is TRBJ2-2 and V is TRBV3-1 (or the pseudogene TRBV3-2); D is perhaps TRBD2 (7 bases). CDR3 length equals 17 residues. V was trimmed by 0 bases and J by 5 bases, leaving 16 bases between them. Germline V gives CDR1 LGHDT, CDR2 YNNKEL (reference sequence). CDR3 DNA: TGTGCCAGCAGCCAAGATAATTATAGGGGGGGGACCGGGGAGCTGTTTTTT. This encodes CASSQDNYRGGTGELFF.

The chain has TRBV6-5 and TRBJ1-5, with D tentatively TRBD1 (5 bases). The CDR3 extends over 13 amino acids. Trimming cost V 9 bases and J 3 bases, with 12 bases left between them. The germline V gene encodes CDR1 MNHEY and CDR2 SVGAGI. CDR3 loop: CASARANNQPQHF. CDR3 in DNA: TGTGCCAGTGCCAGGGCGAACAATCAGCCCCAGCATTTT.